Listed here is a single T cell receptor (beta chain). The PCR employed 60 Vbeta primers together with 13 Jbeta primers. The protocol was immunoSEQ multiplex PCR, while the TCRdb copy is restricted to in-frame clones and leaves out a portion. The sample includes 180,000 or so clones, roughly 76% of them seen just once. The CDR3 has 14 amino acids. From germline, CDR1 is SGHTA and CDR2 FQGNSA. V was trimmed by 4 bases and J by 6 bases, leaving 16 bases between them. The entry originates in a study of cytomegalovirus exposure and HLA in healthy donors. The receptor was derived from a woman between 18 and 29 years old in good health and CMV-seropositive. The sequenced sample consisted of PBMCs. The chain has TRBV7-2 and TRBJ2-7; maybe TRBD1 (6 bases). The CDR3 region has the DNA TGTGCCAGCAGCTCAGGGTACACAGGGATCGAGCAGTACTTC. Translation gives CASSSGYTGIEQYF.